The 22 T cell receptor beta chains given below trace back to one sample, sequenced in a study of blood T cell repertoires in COVID-19. Some clones are missing from TCRdb's copy, which holds only in-frame ones; the method was immunoSEQ multiplex PCR. The sample holds some 530,000 clones, 88% seen once. Sequenced: PBMCs or T cells enriched from blood (not recorded which). The receptor source for this set is a woman in her sixties or seventies who had recovered from COVID-19.

The chain employs TRBV2 and TRBJ2-3; possible D gene TRBD1, 7 bases. The V gene's germline CDR1 is SNHLY and CDR2 FYNNEI. V was cut by 4 bases and J by 1 base, with 12 bases left in between. CDR3 size: 15 residues. In DNA, the CDR3 is TGTGCCAGCAGTGTAGGAGGGGGCGGCACAGATACGCAGTATTTT. It encodes CASSVGGGGTDTQYF.

The rearrangement links TRBV29-1 to TRBJ2-3; TRBD1 is a possible D gene (6 bases). The CDR3 covers 13 residues. V was cut by 4 bases and J by 4 bases, with 12 bases left in between. Germline CDR1 SQVTM, CDR2 ANQGSEA. In DNA, the CDR3 is TGCAGCGTTGTGGGCAGGGGCCCAGATACGCAGTATTTT. It yields the protein CSVVGRGPDTQYF.

The J gene is TRBJ2-1, the V gene TRBV30; the D gene is possibly TRBD2 (6 bases). The V gene's germline CDR1 is GTSNPN and CDR2 SVGIG (reference sequence). This CDR3 region has 14 residues. Trimming left V 5 bases short and J 2 bases short, with 13 bases between. The CDR3 nucleotides read TGTGCCTGGGCCAGCGGGCTTACCTACAATGAGCAGTTCTTC. Its protein product is CAWASGLTYNEQFF.

The chain employs TRBV2 and TRBJ1-5; 7 nucleotides match TRBD1. Per germline, CDR1 SNHLY and CDR2 FYNNEI. The ends lost 6 bases at V and 5 bases at J; junction bases unmatched: 10. The CDR3 length is 15 residues. CDR3: CASRTGTDPYQPQHF. CDR3 DNA: TGTGCCAGCAGGACCGGGACAGACCCTTATCAGCCCCAGCATTTT.

As DNA, the CDR3 is TGTGCCATCAGTGAGTCAGGGGCAGGTCAGCCCCAGCATTTT. Residues: CAISESGAGQPQHF. The chain couples TRBV10-3 to TRBJ1-5; maybe TRBD1 (5 bases). In germline, CDR1 is ENHRY, CDR2 SYGVKD. The CDR3 has 14 amino acids. Trimming removed 0 bases from V and 6 bases from J, with 9 bases in between.

V gene TRBV29-1 combines with J gene TRBJ2-7; TRBD2 aligns across 10 bases. The CDR3 contains 13 residues. CDR1 and CDR2 from the germline V gene are SQVTM and ANQGSEA. Losses at the gene ends were 3 bases for V and 4 bases for J; bases not matched to a gene: 3. The CDR3 region has the DNA TGCAGCGTTGAGTCTAGCGGGGGTTACGAGCAGTACTTC. Its protein is CSVESSGGYEQYF.

The chain uses TRBV30 and TRBJ1-1, with D unclear. The CDR3 covers 14 residues. Trimming cost V 4 bases and J 2 bases, with 14 bases left between them. The germline V gene encodes CDR1 GTSNPN and CDR2 SVGIG (reference sequence). Here the CDR3 DNA reads TGTGCCTGGAATTCCCTTATCCTAAACACTGAAGCTTTCTTT. This encodes CAWNSLILNTEAFF. The complete variable domain, with remaining parts taken from reference TRBV30 and TRBJ1-1, reads SQTIHQWPATLVQPVGSPLSLECTVEGTSNPNLYWYRQAAGRGLQLLFYSVGIGQISSEVPQNLSASRPQDRQFILSSKKLLLSDSGFYLCAWNSLILNTEAFFGQGTRLTVV.

This chain connects TRBV5-1 to TRBJ1-3, with 9 bases fitting TRBD1. This CDR3 region has 15 residues. J gave up 2 bases and V 2 bases, and 2 bases lay outside the gene matches. CDR1 and CDR2 (germline): SGHRS, YFSETQ. The CDR3 coding sequence is TGCGCCAGCAGCTTACAGGGGGCGCCTGGAAACACCATATATTTT. As protein: CASSLQGAPGNTIYF.

V usage is TRBV9 and J usage is TRBJ2-1; TRBD1 matches 7 bases. Germline lookup yields CDR1 SGDLS and CDR2 YYNGEE. The V segment lost 3 bases and the J segment 1 base; nucleotides outside the gene matches: 4. The CDR3 spans 15 residues. DNA of the CDR3: TGTGCCAGCAGCGCACAGGGGCTATCCTACAATGAGCAGTTCTTC. This translates into CASSAQGLSYNEQFF.

This clone has only one observation. This sequence joins TRBV10-1 and TRBJ2-3; maybe TRBD2 (6 bases). Trimming removed 8 bases from V and 7 bases from J, with 7 bases in between. The CDR3 totals 10 residues. Germline-derived CDR1 and CDR2 are WNHNN and SYGVQD (reference sequence). CDR3 amino acids: CASRDYTQYF. The CDR3 nucleotides read TGCGCCAGCCGGGACTATACGCAGTATTTT.

The genes are TRBV7-2 and TRBJ1-4, with 7 bases lining up with TRBD1. The germline V gene encodes CDR1 SGHTA and CDR2 FQGNSA. Trimming at V came to 0 bases and at J to 4 bases, leaving 5 bases not matched to a gene. This CDR3 is 16 amino acids long. CDR3 region: CASSLARQGGNEKLFF. CDR3 in DNA: TGTGCCAGCAGCTTAGCGAGACAGGGCGGTAATGAAAAACTGTTTTTT. Using reference TRBV7-2 and TRBJ1-4 for the parts outside the CDR3, the full variable domain is GAGVSQSPSNKVTEKGKDVELRCDPISGHTALYWYRQSLGQGLEFLIYFQGNSAPDKSGLPSDRFSAERTGGSVSTLTIQRTQQEDSAVYLCASSLARQGGNEKLFFGSGTQLSVL.

The chain carries TRBV6-5 and TRBJ2-7, with 7 nucleotides matching TRBD2. The V gene's germline CDR1 is MNHEY and CDR2 SVGAGI. This CDR3 comprises 13 residues. The trim removed 6 bases at V and 2 bases at J, leaving 4 bases unmatched. CDR3 loop: CASRPRGAYEQYV. The CDR3 region has the DNA TGTGCCAGCAGACCCCGGGGGGCCTACGAGCAGTACGTC.

DNA of the CDR3: TGTGCCAGCAGTTCCCCTGTACAGGCTAATCAGCCCCAGCATTTT. Amino acids: CASSSPVQANQPQHF. The chain is built from TRBV2 and TRBJ1-5, with D possibly matching TRBD1 (5 bases). CDR1 is SNHLY and CDR2 is FYNNEI in the germline V gene. Trimming pared 5 bases from V and 4 bases from J, leaving 15 bases between. The CDR3 extends over 15 amino acids. Full variable domain (outside the CDR3, taken from reference TRBV2 and TRBJ1-5): EPEVTQTPSHQVTQMGQEVILRCVPISNHLYFYWYRQILGQKVEFLVSFYNNEISEKSEIFDDQFSVERPDGSNFTLKIRSTKLEDSAMYFCASSSPVQANQPQHFGDGTRLSIL.

The genes are TRBV2 and TRBJ1-4; D gene unclear. This CDR3 is built from 15 residues. Germline V gene lookup returns CDR1 SNHLY and CDR2 FYNNEI. Trimming left V 4 bases short and J 1 base short, with 10 bases between. DNA of the CDR3: TGTGCCAGCAGTGCTAAGGGAGTAACTAATGAAAAACTGTTTTTT. It codes for CASSAKGVTNEKLFF.

The sample holds one count of this clone. The genes are TRBV9 and TRBJ2-7; possible D gene TRBD1, 5 bases. Looked up from germline, CDR1 is SGDLS and CDR2 is YYNGEE. Trimming took 0 bases from V and 3 from J, leaving 10 bases between them. The CDR3 extends over 14 amino acids. The CDR3 DNA reads as TGTGCCAGCAGCGTAGGCCAGGGTTTCTACGAGCAGTACTTC. Translated, it gives CASSVGQGFYEQYF.

In DNA, the CDR3 is TGTGCCAGCAGTCCCCGCTCGGTCGCTAGCAATCAGCCCCAGCATTTT. It codes for CASSPRSVASNQPQHF. The V call is TRBV2, the J call TRBJ1-5; D remains unclear. There are 16 residues in the CDR3. The V gene lost 5 bases and the J gene lost 0 bases, with 14 bases spanning the gap. In germline, CDR1 is SNHLY, CDR2 FYNNEI.

V gene TRBV7-9 combines with J gene TRBJ1-3, with TRBD1 identical over 8 bases. Germline V gene sequence: CDR1 SEHNR, CDR2 FQNEAQ (reference sequence). This CDR3 region has 16 residues. V was clipped by 5 bases and J by 2 bases; unmatched bases: 8. The CDR3 region has the DNA TGTGCCAGCAGCCGGGCTGGGACAGGCGCTGGAAACACCATATATTTT. Its protein product is CASSRAGTGAGNTIYF.

The chain employs TRBV27 and TRBJ1-5, with 8 bases fitting TRBD1. The V and J ends lost 6 bases and 7 bases, in that order; junction bases with no gene match: 5. The CDR3 extends over 13 amino acids. Germline V gene lookup returns CDR1 MNHEY and CDR2 SMNVEV (reference sequence). The CDR3 region is CASRPQGAQPQHF. In DNA form, the CDR3 reads TGTGCCAGCAGACCCCAGGGGGCCCAGCCCCAGCATTTT.

J is TRBJ1-2 and V is TRBV18; a weak D match, TRBD1 (6 bases). Germline V lookup: CDR1 KGHSH, CDR2 LQKENI. CDR3 length equals 14 residues. V was cut by 1 base and J by 4 bases, with 10 bases left in between. In nucleotides, the CDR3 is TGTGCCAGCTCACCACGCCAGGGGACCTATGGCTACACCTTC. Protein product: CASSPRQGTYGYTF.

The rearrangement joins TRBV3-1 (or the pseudogene TRBV3-2) to TRBJ1-6; the D is unclear. Germline V gene sequence: CDR1 LGHDT, CDR2 YNNKEL (reference sequence). There are 15 residues in the CDR3. V lost 5 bases, J lost 12 bases, and 20 bases lay in between. The CDR3 loop reads CASSESQVRGGPLHF. CDR3 coding DNA: TGTGCCAGCAGCGAATCCCAAGTGAGAGGTGGACCCCTCCACTTT.

The V call is TRBV6-1, the J call TRBJ1-5; 7 bases line up with TRBD1. V shed 4 bases and J 3 bases; nucleotides not matched to a gene: 9. This CDR3 has 16 amino acids. Looked up from germline, CDR1 is MNHNS and CDR2 is SASEGT. For the CDR3, the DNA is TGTGCCAGCAGTGTGACAGGGAAAACAGTCAATCAGCCCCAGCATTTT. This translates into CASSVTGKTVNQPQHF.

V usage is TRBV2 and J usage is TRBJ2-2, with D possibly TRBD1 on 6 matching bases. In germline, CDR1 is SNHLY, CDR2 FYNNEI. The length of the CDR3 is 15 residues. Deletions cut 6 bases from V and 1 base from J, with 12 bases between. The CDR3 DNA follows: TGTGCCAGCAGCAGGGGATTATGGAACACCGGGGAGCTGTTTTTT. Amino acids: CASSRGLWNTGELFF.